Here is one T cell receptor (beta chain) with its context. The entry originates in a study of cytomegalovirus exposure and HLA in healthy donors. PCR involved 60 Vbeta and 13 Jbeta primers. Sequenced by immunoSEQ multiplex PCR; TCRdb stores in-frame clones only, minus some. The sample gives roughly 120,000 clones, roughly 80% of which show up once; over 9% is in the top ten. Germline CDR1 and CDR2: SQVTM and ANQGSEA. V lost 7 bases, J lost 9 bases, and 12 bases stayed unmatched. There are 15 residues in the CDR3. This sequence was found in a male donor in good health and CMV-seropositive. V gene TRBV29-1 combines with J gene TRBJ2-1; 13 bases match TRBD2. Sequencing was performed on PBMCs. CDR3 bases: TGCAGCGCCATAGGGACTAGCGGGATACGGGGTGAGCAGTTCTTC. Residues: CSAIGTSGIRGEQFF.